This T cell receptor (beta chain) was sequenced in a study of T cell repertoires in cytomegalovirus infection. The ends were cut back, 5 bases at V and 9 bases at J, with 12 bases in the middle. The CDR3 length is 12 residues. Per the germline V gene, CDR1 is SGHTA and CDR2 is FQGNSA. This clonotype was counted at least ten times. Its cognate antigen is unknown. TCRdb reanalysed the reads using MiXCR and keeps one entry per CDR3 protein. The table has about 130,000 distinct CDR3 sequences, approximately 24% seen once. Sequencing was done on a sample of PBMCs, sequenced either directly or after in vitro stimulation (not recorded which). The clonotype originates from a human donor in good health (CMV status not recorded). Some clones in this sample may be carry-over from other donors' samples. V usage is TRBV7-2 and J usage is TRBJ2-3, with a weak D call TRBD1 (5 bases). The CDR3, as DNA: TGTGCCAGCAGCATGGGGCCAAGAACGCAGTATTTT. Its protein is CASSMGPRTQYF.